These T cell receptor beta chains were read from a single sample in a study of T cell changes during pregnancy in multiple sclerosis. The method was immunoSEQ multiplex PCR; TCRdb's version includes in-frame clones alone and lacks a portion of them. The table includes about 77,000 clones, about 88% detected once. Sequenced here: peripheral blood, sampled before pregnancy. The receptor source for this set is a female donor with multiple sclerosis, enrolled in a pregnancy study. The CDR3 runs from the conserved cysteine through the conserved F or W. The D gene is left open where the match is weak. Clone size is shown for a subset of rows, as once, few, many or a class of expanded clone.

d_call: .; v_call: TRBV4-3; j_call: TRBJ1-3; clone_size: .; cdr3_nt: TGCGCCAGCAGCCAAGATGGGGGCAGGTCCTCTGGAAACACCATATATTTT; cdr3_aa: CASSQDGGRSSGNTIYF
d_call: .; v_call: TRBV4-3; j_call: TRBJ1-4; clone_size: .; cdr3_nt: TGCGCCAGCAGCCAAGATTCTAGCGCAGGGAGCGAAAAACTGTTTTTT; cdr3_aa: CASSQDSSAGSEKLFF
d_call: .; v_call: TRBV5-1; j_call: TRBJ2-5; clone_size: once; cdr3_nt: TGCGCCAGCAGCTTGGATGGTCGGGGGACCCAGTACTTC; cdr3_aa: CASSLDGRGTQYF
d_call: TRBD2; v_call: TRBV2; j_call: TRBJ2-5; clone_size: .; cdr3_nt: TGTGCCAGCAGGGCAGAGCGGGGGGGCCAAGAGACCCAGTACTTC; cdr3_aa: CASRAERGGQETQYF
d_call: TRBD1; v_call: TRBV7-2; j_call: TRBJ1-6; clone_size: few; cdr3_nt: TGTGCCAGCAGCCCAAGACAGGGCGGAAGTTCACCCCTCCACTTT; cdr3_aa: CASSPRQGGSSPLHF
d_call: .; v_call: TRBV30; j_call: TRBJ1-5; clone_size: .; cdr3_nt: TGTGCCTGGAGTGTAAGAGTGGATCAGCCCCAGCATTTT; cdr3_aa: CAWSVRVDQPQHF
d_call: .; v_call: TRBV10-3; j_call: TRBJ2-5; clone_size: few; cdr3_nt: TGTGCCATCAGTGAGATCGGGGGAGCAGAGACCCAGTACTTC; cdr3_aa: CAISEIGGAETQYF
d_call: TRBD2; v_call: TRBV7-8; j_call: TRBJ2-5; clone_size: .; cdr3_nt: TGTGCCAGCAGCTTAGATCGCGGCGGGGGTTCCGAGACCCAGTACTTC; cdr3_aa: CASSLDRGGGSETQYF
d_call: .; v_call: TRBV7-2; j_call: TRBJ1-1; clone_size: once; cdr3_nt: TGTGCCAGCAGCTTATTACCGGGGTTCACTGAAGCTTTCTTT; cdr3_aa: CASSLLPGFTEAFF
d_call: .; v_call: TRBV7-9; j_call: TRBJ1-4; clone_size: .; cdr3_nt: TGTGCCAGCAGCTTAGAACGACTTAATGAAAAACTGTTTTTT; cdr3_aa: CASSLERLNEKLFF
d_call: .; v_call: TRBV5-4; j_call: TRBJ2-7; clone_size: .; cdr3_nt: TGTGCCAGCAGCTTGGACTCCACCTACGAGCAGTACTTC; cdr3_aa: CASSLDSTYEQYF
d_call: TRBD1; v_call: TRBV10-2; j_call: TRBJ2-7; clone_size: .; cdr3_nt: TGCGCCAGCCGCCGACGGACAGGTAACCACGAGCAGTACTTC; cdr3_aa: CASRRRTGNHEQYF
d_call: .; v_call: TRBV5-1; j_call: TRBJ2-7; clone_size: .; cdr3_nt: TGCGCCAGCAGCTCCGCAGGGTATCCTGGGAACGAGCAGTACTTC; cdr3_aa: CASSSAGYPGNEQYF
d_call: .; v_call: TRBV7-9; j_call: TRBJ1-2; clone_size: .; cdr3_nt: TGTGCCAGCAGCTTAGGGGACATACTCTATGGCTACACCTTC; cdr3_aa: CASSLGDILYGYTF
d_call: TRBD1; v_call: TRBV30; j_call: TRBJ1-1; clone_size: .; cdr3_nt: TGTGCCTGGGGGGGACAGTCTGAAGCTTTCTTT; cdr3_aa: CAWGGQSEAFF
d_call: .; v_call: TRBV6-6; j_call: TRBJ2-5; clone_size: .; cdr3_nt: TGTGCCAGCAGTTACCCAGGACAGCAAGAGACCCAGTACTTC; cdr3_aa: CASSYPGQQETQYF
d_call: TRBD2; v_call: TRBV11-2; j_call: TRBJ2-3; clone_size: .; cdr3_nt: TGTGCCAGCAGCTTAGCCCTAGCGGGGGTGCGCACAGATACGCAGTATTTT; cdr3_aa: CASSLALAGVRTDTQYF
d_call: TRBD1; v_call: TRBV6-5; j_call: TRBJ1-1; clone_size: few; cdr3_nt: TGTGCCAGCAGTTACTCGGTGGGACAGGGAGCTGAAGCTTTCTTT; cdr3_aa: CASSYSVGQGAEAFF
d_call: .; v_call: TRBV27; j_call: TRBJ2-3; clone_size: .; cdr3_nt: TGTGCCAGCAGTTTGTTTCGGAGGGGTCCCACAGATACGCAGTATTTT; cdr3_aa: CASSLFRRGPTDTQYF
d_call: TRBD1; v_call: TRBV18; j_call: TRBJ1-2; clone_size: .; cdr3_nt: TGTGCCAGCTCAACACGGACAGGGGGGGAGAATGGCTACACCTTC; cdr3_aa: CASSTRTGGENGYTF
d_call: TRBD1; v_call: TRBV30; j_call: TRBJ2-2; clone_size: .; cdr3_nt: TGTGCCTGGAGTGGGAGGACAGGATACACCGGGGAGCTGTTTTTT; cdr3_aa: CAWSGRTGYTGELFF
d_call: .; v_call: TRBV2; j_call: TRBJ2-7; clone_size: .; cdr3_nt: TGTGCCAGCAGTTTGGAGCCGGGACACACTGGGGGTTACGAGCAGTACTTC; cdr3_aa: CASSLEPGHTGGYEQYF
d_call: .; v_call: TRBV7-8; j_call: TRBJ1-1; clone_size: .; cdr3_nt: TGTGCCAGCAGAATTGAAGTCAGGGGAACTGAAGCTTTCTTT; cdr3_aa: CASRIEVRGTEAFF
d_call: TRBD2; v_call: TRBV27; j_call: TRBJ2-7; clone_size: .; cdr3_nt: TGTGCCAGCAGTTCCCTAGCGGGGGCTTCCTACGAGCAGTACTTC; cdr3_aa: CASSSLAGASYEQYF
d_call: .; v_call: TRBV19; j_call: TRBJ2-2; clone_size: .; cdr3_nt: TGTGCCAGTAGTATCGGACAGTTCACCGGGGAGCTGTTTTTT; cdr3_aa: CASSIGQFTGELFF
d_call: .; v_call: TRBV6-5; j_call: TRBJ1-1; clone_size: .; cdr3_nt: TGTGCCAGCAGTTACAACAGGGTCAAGGCCACTGAAGCTTTCTTT; cdr3_aa: CASSYNRVKATEAFF
d_call: TRBD1; v_call: TRBV4-1; j_call: TRBJ1-1; clone_size: once; cdr3_nt: TGCGCCAGCAGCCGCCCGAGTTCCGGACAGGGCAATTATGAAGCTTTCTTT; cdr3_aa: CASSRPSSGQGNYEAFF
d_call: .; v_call: TRBV28; j_call: TRBJ1-5; clone_size: .; cdr3_nt: TGTGGGGCCGAAACTAGCAATCAGCCCCAGCATTTT; cdr3_aa: CGAETSNQPQHF
d_call: TRBD2; v_call: TRBV14; j_call: TRBJ2-1; clone_size: .; cdr3_nt: TGTGCCAGCAGCATGAAGCGGGGCCTCCGAAACAATGAGCAGTTCTTC; cdr3_aa: CASSMKRGLRNNEQFF
d_call: .; v_call: TRBV13; j_call: TRBJ1-4; clone_size: .; cdr3_nt: TGTGCCAGCAGCTCCCTCGGCGGCAGACCTAATGAAAAACTGTTTTTT; cdr3_aa: CASSSLGGRPNEKLFF
d_call: TRBD1; v_call: TRBV18; j_call: TRBJ1-2; clone_size: .; cdr3_nt: TGTGCCAGCTCACTCCAGGGGGCTGGCTACACCTTC; cdr3_aa: CASSLQGAGYTF
d_call: .; v_call: TRBV28; j_call: TRBJ2-7; clone_size: .; cdr3_nt: TGTGCCAGCAGTTTCCCGACAGAGCCCTCGAAGTACTTC; cdr3_aa: CASSFPTEPSKYF
d_call: TRBD1; v_call: TRBV5-4; j_call: TRBJ1-4; clone_size: .; cdr3_nt: TGTGCCAGCAGCCCAGGACAGGGAATATCCGAAAAACTGTTTTTT; cdr3_aa: CASSPGQGISEKLFF
d_call: TRBD2; v_call: TRBV9; j_call: TRBJ2-1; clone_size: once; cdr3_nt: TGTGCCAGCAGCGAGAGCGGGGGCAACAATGAGCAGTTCTTC; cdr3_aa: CASSESGGNNEQFF
d_call: TRBD2; v_call: TRBV29-1; j_call: TRBJ2-3; clone_size: .; cdr3_nt: TGCAGCGTCCCGGGGGGGGGCACAGATACGCAGTATTTT; cdr3_aa: CSVPGGGTDTQYF
d_call: TRBD1; v_call: TRBV18; j_call: TRBJ1-4; clone_size: .; cdr3_nt: TGTGCCAGCTCACCACCGGGGACAGGGCGTGAAAAACTGTTTTTT; cdr3_aa: CASSPPGTGREKLFF
d_call: TRBD2; v_call: TRBV27; j_call: TRBJ2-2; clone_size: .; cdr3_nt: TGTGCCAGCTCAGGCTCGGGAGGGTCCAACACCGGGGAGCTGTTTTTT; cdr3_aa: CASSGSGGSNTGELFF
d_call: .; v_call: TRBV12-2; j_call: TRBJ1-5; clone_size: .; cdr3_nt: TGTGCAAGTCGCTTAGCTGCTCCGTGGAGGGAAGGAGGCAATCAGCCCCAGCATTTT; cdr3_aa: CASRLAAPWREGGNQPQHF
d_call: .; v_call: TRBV2; j_call: TRBJ2-3; clone_size: .; cdr3_nt: TGTGCCAGCAGTCCCCAATTTCGCACAGATACGCAGTATTTT; cdr3_aa: CASSPQFRTDTQYF
d_call: .; v_call: TRBV5-1; j_call: TRBJ1-6; clone_size: .; cdr3_nt: TGCGCCAGCAGCCAGCCCCATAGGGGAGGTGATTCACCCCTCCACTTT; cdr3_aa: CASSQPHRGGDSPLHF
d_call: TRBD1; v_call: TRBV6-1; j_call: TRBJ1-3; clone_size: once; cdr3_nt: TGTGCCAGCAGAAGGACAGGGGGCATAGGAAACACCATATATTTT; cdr3_aa: CASRRTGGIGNTIYF